This T cell receptor (beta chain) was captured by sequencing in a study of T cells in Graves' hyperthyroidism and ophthalmopathy. Every diagnosis used clinical symptoms, serum thyroxine and TRAb, thyroid ultrasound and orbital computed tomography. The source of the PBMCs was more than 9.5 ml of fresh peripheral blood. Template material for amplifying TCR beta CDR3 regions consisted of RNA transcripts. A set of HTBI primers served as the primers for a first-round RT-PCR of the TCR CDR3. TCRdb re-called the multiplex PCR reads with MiXCR, one entry per CDR3 protein. Altogether 700,000 or so distinct CDR3 sequences are present, around 15% being singletons, with the ten largest covering 8.4%. Overall study findings and caveats: Stable hyperthyroidism was told apart from ophthalmopathy by a model built on 13 V-J features. Most clonotypes expanded in the thyroid (above 0.001) were also present in blood.

This clonotype was observed a handful of times. Antigen unknown. CDR1 LGHDT and CDR2 YNNKEL come from the germline V gene (reference sequence). Germline trimming cut 4 bases from V and 6 bases from J; bases unmatched to any gene: 24. The CDR3 consists of 21 residues. The clonotype comes from a man aged 18 to 35 with Graves' hyperthyroidism. The V gene is TRBV3-1, the J gene TRBJ2-2; 9 bases are shared with TRBD2. The sequencing sample was made of blood. CDR3 protein: CASSPLPGGASGKVLAGELFF. Here the CDR3 DNA reads TGTGCCAGCAGCCCGTTACCCGGCGGGGCTAGCGGGAAGGTTTTGGCCGGGGAGCTGTTTTTT.